A single sample gave rise to the 22 T cell receptor beta chains below, sequenced in a study of cytomegalovirus exposure and HLA in healthy donors. PCR involved 60 Vbeta and 13 Jbeta primers. Profiling relied on immunoSEQ multiplex PCR, and the TCRdb table lists in-frame clones only, not all of them. The table includes 75,000 to 90,000 clones, approximately 69% detected once. Source material: PBMCs. These receptors originate from a young man in good health and CMV-seropositive.

The chain links TRBV28 to TRBJ2-7, with a possible D match to TRBD2 (5 bases). CDR3 length equals 12 residues. Trimming pared 2 bases from V and 4 bases from J, leaving 6 bases between. The germline V gene encodes CDR1 MDHEN and CDR2 SYDVKM. The CDR3 sequence is CASSLGEYEQYF. Written as DNA, the CDR3 is TGTGCCAGCAGTTTAGGGGAGTACGAGCAGTACTTC.

This clone was observed a handful of times. This chain connects TRBV27 to TRBJ1-5; D not certain. Trimming stripped 4 bases from V and 9 bases from J, with 13 bases between. The CDR3 is made up of 13 amino acids. Germline CDR1 reads MNHEY; CDR2 reads SMNVEV (reference sequence). The CDR3 nucleotides are TGTGCCAGCAGTTCAGGCCGTTTTAGGCCCCAGCATTTT. Amino acids: CASSSGRFRPQHF.

The chain combines TRBV28 with TRBJ2-3; no reliable D call. The V and J ends lost 8 bases and 4 bases respectively, with 16 bases between them. Germline lookup yields CDR1 MDHEN and CDR2 SYDVKM. The CDR3 covers 14 residues. The CDR3 loop reads CASFNQAVSDTQYF. CDR3 sequence (DNA): TGTGCCAGCTTTAACCAGGCAGTCTCAGATACGCAGTATTTT.

The V and J genes are TRBV5-4 and TRBJ1-3; a possible D gene is TRBD1 (5 bases). Trimming took off 1 base at V and 8 bases at J, with 10 bases between the two ends. This CDR3 has 13 amino acids. Germline CDR1 and CDR2: SGHNT and YYREEE (reference sequence). The CDR3 sequence is CASSLWGGDTIYF. In DNA, the CDR3 is TGTGCCAGCAGCTTGTGGGGGGGAGACACCATATATTTT.

For this clone: The junction shows a germline mismatch at one end, possibly a read error. The chain has TRBV25-1 and TRBJ2-3; a weak D match, TRBD1 (6 bases). Per the germline V gene, CDR1 is MGHDK and CDR2 is SYGVNS. The CDR3 is 12 amino acids. The CDR3 here is CASSKYRDTRYF. CDR3 sequence (DNA): TGTGCCAGCAGTAAATACAGGGATACGCGGTATTTT.

This clone was seen a few times. The V call is TRBV18, the J call TRBJ1-2; unclear D gene. The CDR3 contains 14 residues. The germline V and J ends were trimmed by 6 bases and 3 bases, with 14 bases remaining between them. CDR1 is KGHSH and CDR2 is LQKENI in the germline V gene. The CDR3 reads CASSLSGSYYGYTF. CDR3 sequence (DNA): TGTGCCAGCTCGCTATCCGGGTCCTACTATGGCTACACCTTC.

The table lists this clone with a few counts. Distinct nucleotide sequences in the sample also encode this CDR3. The rearrangement links TRBV5-1 to TRBJ1-1, with a possible D match to TRBD1 (5 bases). V dropped 0 bases and J dropped 4 bases, with 10 bases sitting between them. Germline V gene lookup returns CDR1 SGHRS and CDR2 YFSETQ. The CDR3 sequence is 14 residues long. The CDR3 reads CASSLVPGGTEAFF. CDR3 DNA sequence: TGCGCCAGCAGCTTGGTTCCCGGGGGCACTGAAGCTTTCTTT.

This chain joins TRBV5-6 and TRBJ2-5, with 9 positions matching TRBD1. V shed 5 bases, J shed 1 base, and the junction held 6 bases outside the gene matches. The CDR3 covers 15 residues. CDR1 is SGHDT and CDR2 is YYEEEE in the germline V gene. The CDR3 DNA follows: TGTGCCAGCAGTCGTGACAGGGGGGGCCAAGAGACCCAGTACTTC. Translated, it gives CASSRDRGGQETQYF.

This clone is judged medium-sized. The chain has TRBV6-4 and TRBJ2-3; the match to TRBD1 covers 10 bases. Per germline, CDR1 MRHNA and CDR2 SNTAGT. The CDR3 totals 15 residues. Losses at the gene ends were 2 bases for V and 1 base for J; bases not matched to a gene: 0. DNA for the CDR3: TGTGCCAGCAGTGACGGGACAGGGGGCACAGATACGCAGTATTTT. Protein sequence: CASSDGTGGTDTQYF.

The V call is TRBV6-6, the J call TRBJ1-2; D ambiguous. Germline-derived CDR1 and CDR2 are MNHNY and SVGAGI (reference sequence). V shed 2 bases and J shed 2 bases, with 9 bases lying between them. The CDR3 consists of 14 residues. The CDR3 sequence: CASSYEPANYGYTF. Written as DNA, the CDR3 is TGTGCCAGCAGTTACGAGCCCGCGAACTATGGCTACACCTTC.

The V call is TRBV7-9, the J call TRBJ2-7; a possible D gene is TRBD2 (5 bases). V lost 5 bases, J lost 6 bases, and 17 bases lay in between. Germline loops: CDR1 SEHNR, CDR2 FQNEAQ (reference sequence). The CDR3 has 14 amino acids. The CDR3 sequence: CASSPVGEGSEQYF. CDR3 nucleotide sequence: TGTGCCAGCAGCCCGGTGGGAGAGGGTAGCGAGCAGTACTTC.

This chain joins TRBV6-5 and TRBJ1-2, with D possibly TRBD1 on 6 matching bases. V dropped 3 bases and J dropped 2 bases, with 10 bases sitting between them. This CDR3 contains 14 residues. Looked up from germline, CDR1 is MNHEY and CDR2 is SVGAGI. The CDR3 is CASSYNGQNYGYTF. As DNA, the CDR3 is TGTGCCAGCAGTTATAACGGACAGAACTATGGCTACACCTTC.

The chain recombines TRBV7-6 with TRBJ2-7, with 8 bases identical to TRBD1. V lost 5 bases, J lost 6 bases, and 6 bases stayed unmatched. This CDR3 is 13 amino acids long. Germline V gene data show CDR1 as SGHVS and CDR2 as FNYEAQ. CDR3 nucleotide sequence: TGTGCCAGCAGCCAAGACAGGGGAAGCGAGCAGTACTTC. Its translation is CASSQDRGSEQYF.

This chain connects TRBV7-9 to TRBJ1-3, with D unresolved. CDR3 length: 15 amino acids. Per germline, CDR1 SEHNR and CDR2 FQNEAQ (reference sequence). Trimming took off 5 bases at V and 3 bases at J, with 14 bases between the two ends. This chain's CDR3 is CASSQAGFGGNTIYF. The CDR3 coding sequence is TGTGCCAGCAGCCAGGCGGGGTTCGGTGGAAACACCATATATTTT.

The V and J genes are TRBV28 and TRBJ2-1; TRBD2 matches 12 bases. CDR1 MDHEN and CDR2 SYDVKM come from the germline V gene. V trimming: 6 bases; J trimming: 0 bases; junction bases outside the gene matches: 12. The CDR3 is made up of 19 amino acids. The DNA of the CDR3 is TGTGCCAGCAGCTTAACCGGGACTAGCGGGTTTAGCTCCTACAATGAGCAGTTCTTC. Translated, it gives CASSLTGTSGFSSYNEQFF.

This clone came up a few times. V and J are TRBV5-1 and TRBJ1-3; 9 positions match TRBD1. This CDR3 has 14 amino acids. Germline V CDR1 and CDR2: SGHRS, YFSETQ. The trim removed 4 bases at V and 6 bases at J, leaving 5 bases unmatched. CDR3 region: CASSEGQGLNTIYF. The DNA for the CDR3 is TGCGCCAGCAGCGAGGGACAGGGCCTAAACACCATATATTTT.

The chain uses TRBV30 and TRBJ1-4, with D uncertain. Germline V gene data show CDR1 as GTSNPN and CDR2 as SVGIG (reference sequence). The CDR3 has 14 residues. V was cut by 0 bases and J by 8 bases, with 13 bases left in between. Here the CDR3 DNA reads TGTGCCTGGAGTGTTCGGGGTTTCTCGGAAAAACTGTTTTTT. Translating gives CAWSVRGFSEKLFF. The whole variable domain, filled in from reference TRBV30 and TRBJ1-4, reads SQTIHQWPATLVQPVGSPLSLECTVEGTSNPNLYWYRQAAGRGLQLLFYSVGIGQISSEVPQNLSASRPQDRQFILSSKKLLLSDSGFYLCAWSVRGFSEKLFFGSGTQLSVL.

The CDR3 nucleotides are TGTGCCAGCAGCTCTTTCGACGGGAGCGTGAGACCCCTCCACTTT. This translates into CASSSFDGSVRPLHF. V and J are TRBV7-9 and TRBJ1-6; no clear D. Looked up from germline, CDR1 is SEHNR and CDR2 is FQNEAQ (reference sequence). This CDR3 region has 15 residues. The V end was cut by 4 bases, the J end by 12 bases, with 19 bases between.

In its sample, this clone was seen a few times. This chain joins TRBV30 and TRBJ2-1, with D maybe TRBD2 (8 bases). Germline loops: CDR1 GTSNPN, CDR2 SVGIG (reference sequence). V lost 7 bases and J lost 9, with 22 bases in between. CDR3 length equals 14 residues. This chain's CDR3 is CASTGVAGPPEQFF. CDR3 DNA sequence: TGTGCCTCCACAGGGGTAGCGGGGCCTCCTGAGCAGTTCTTC.

This clone was found a few times. The V and J genes are TRBV5-5 and TRBJ1-1; the D is unclear. Germline CDR1 and CDR2: SGHKS and YYEKEE (reference sequence). Trimming stripped 2 bases from V and 4 bases from J, with 6 bases between. The CDR3 loop spans 12 amino acids. The CDR3 here is CASSFQFTEAFF. The CDR3 nucleotides read TGTGCCAGCAGCTTCCAGTTCACTGAAGCTTTCTTT.

This CDR3 is CASSQDFSASRRVAYEQYF. The CDR3 DNA is TGCGCCAGCAGCCAAGATTTCTCCGCTAGCCGGAGGGTCGCCTACGAGCAGTACTTC. The chain uses TRBV4-1 and TRBJ2-7; D may be TRBD2 (6 bases). Trimming took off 0 bases at V and 2 bases at J, with 23 bases between the two ends. Germline CDR1 and CDR2: MGHRA and YSYEKL. The CDR3 is made up of 19 amino acids.

The chain uses TRBV27 and TRBJ2-2; 8 bases map to TRBD1. J gave up 3 bases and V 5 bases, and 8 bases lay outside the gene matches. Germline lookup yields CDR1 MNHEY and CDR2 SMNVEV (reference sequence). This CDR3 contains 16 residues. Here the CDR3 reads CASSLPRTGHTGELFF. DNA for the CDR3: TGTGCCAGCAGTCTCCCAAGGACAGGGCACACCGGGGAGCTGTTTTTT.